This T cell receptor beta chain was found in a study of T cell responses to AZD1222 COVID-19 vaccine. Study-wide findings and caveats: The study found vaccine-associated CD4 TCRs spanning spike, dominant at 160-218 and 743-854. Recipients of AZD1222 seropositive at baseline numbered only 5 to 7. Recipients of two AZD1222 doses showed rising Spike-specific TCR breadth and depth. The donor group comprised mostly white British people and more females; the analysis possibly underestimated clonal diversity.

The repertoire was sequenced with immunoSEQ multiplex PCR; TCRdb's copy has only in-frame clones and lacks some. Here the sample spans about 88,000 clones, about 92% being singletons. The CDR3 is 17 residues long. The V segment lost 3 bases and the J segment 2 bases; nucleotides outside the gene matches: 8. Germline V CDR1 and CDR2: SGHTA, FQGTGA. On this clone: Its matching antigen is unknown.

The origin of this receptor is an adult in good health. This sample comprised peripheral blood, obtained on day 0 of AZD1222 vaccination. This chain connects TRBV7-3 to TRBJ2-1, with 9 bases that match TRBD2. This CDR3 reads CASSFGGTSKTYNEQFF. The CDR3 coding sequence is TGTGCCAGCAGCTTTGGAGGGACTAGCAAGACCTACAATGAGCAGTTCTTC.